This T cell receptor beta chain was sequenced in a study of graft-versus-host responses after intestinal transplantation. Study-level findings and limits: The recipient marrow held GvH clones, and some of them showed up first in ileum or blood.

The researchers put roughly 200,000 CFSE-labeled responder cells into plates with roughly 200,000 irradiated, violet-dye-labeled stimulator cells. The authors sorted proliferating CFSE-low CD3+CD4+ and CD3+CD8+ responders after the reaction. The CDR3 extends over 12 amino acids. V lost 3 bases and J 0 bases, leaving 5 bases between the germline ends. Germline V gene sequence: CDR1 GTSNPN, CDR2 SVGIG (reference sequence). Sequencing used immunoSEQ multiplex PCR; TCRdb keeps in-frame clones, though not all of them. The sample holds roughly 20,000 clones, about 41% seen once. The sequence came from a human patient who was an organ donor for intestinal transplantation. The sample here was alloreactive CD8+ T cells from a mixed lymphocyte reaction culture, taken before transplantation. Sample subset: CFSE-low proliferating T cells sorted from roughly six-day pre-transplant mixed lymphocyte reaction (GvH or HvG direction). The rearrangement links TRBV30 to TRBJ2-5; no definite D call. For the CDR3, the DNA is TGTGCCTGGAGCCAAAACCAAGAGACCCAGTACTTC. It encodes CAWSQNQETQYF.